The source of this TCR beta chain is a study of response to subunit inactivated influenza vaccine. TCRdb recomputed calls from the RT-PCR reads with MiXCR, one row per CDR3 protein. The data show over 650,000 distinct CDR3 sequences, 15% to 20% seen once. With V trimmed by 6 bases and J by 3 bases, 5 bases remained unmatched. CDR3 length: 16 amino acids. In regard to this clonotype: Its antigen is not identified.

Study-wide findings and caveats: New T cells are recruited in small numbers by each seasonal influenza vaccination, according to the authors' suggestion.

The receptor comes from a man aged 45-65 years who received an inactivated influenza vaccine. The sequenced sample was PBMCs from blood, obtained roughly 5 days after vaccination. This sequence joins TRBV12-3 or TRBV12-4 and TRBJ2-2, with 12 bases lining up with TRBD2. CDR3 protein: CASRLAGGHHTGELFF. In nucleotides, the CDR3 is TGTGCCAGCAGGCTAGCGGGGGGGCATCACACCGGGGAGCTGTTTTTT.